This TCR beta chain is from a study of OX40 agonist ivuxolimab in advanced cancers. The study in broad terms: Ivuxolimab, which targeted the costimulatory receptor OX40 (CD134), was an agonistic, fully human IgG2 monoclonal antibody. Intravenous ivuxolimab was administered to patients every 2 weeks at six dose levels: 0.01, 0.1, 0.3, 1.5, 3 and 10 mg/kg. Among the roughly 54 dose-escalation patients, roughly 20 had hepatocellular carcinoma, around 15 melanoma, 9 renal cell carcinoma and 9 head and neck cancer. The dose-escalation cohort was about 86% male with a mean age of around 64 years, ranging from about 23 to 85. Patients were allowed to have had prior anti-PD-1, anti-PD-L1 or anti-CTLA-4 therapy, and approximately 39% of the dose-escalation patients had been treated with checkpoint inhibitors. Three dose-escalation patients achieved partial responses, one with hepatocellular carcinoma and two with cutaneous melanoma. Peripheral TCRbeta sequencing aimed to test whether ivuxolimab altered TCR sequence diversity and caused clonal T-cell expansion. The paper reports the monotherapy dose-escalation portion (N = 52 patients) of the phase I ivuxolimab trial.

The trial excluded patients who had a history of autoimmune disease or were on systemic immunosuppression. Peripheral blood for TCR sequencing was collected from all dose cohorts at baseline, on cycle 4 day 1, and on cycle 7 day 1. Samples were obtained from an open-label, multicenter, first-in-human phase I dose-escalation trial of ivuxolimab. Adults with locally advanced or metastatic head and neck squamous cell, hepatocellular, melanoma or renal cell carcinoma were enrolled in the trial. CD4+ and CD8+ T cells were sorted separately from peripheral blood before TCR sequencing. Genomic DNA was isolated from the sorted cells so that the TCRbeta CDR3 region could be sequenced. The immunoSEQ Assay was used for sequencing of TCRbeta CDR3 regions. TCRdb mirrors the immuneACCESS table, restricted to in-frame sequences. Some clones are absent from its copies; in checked studies, under half trace to an unresolved V gene, and the reason for the others is unknown. The sample records about 58,000 clones, 75% to 85% of which are singletons. The biggest ten clones account for approximately 1.1% of the sample.

The CDR3, cysteine through phenylalanine, is 15 amino acids long. Of the read, only the CDR3 DNA is kept; its 45 bases are in frame from base 1. CDR1 KGHSY and CDR2 FQNENV are derived from the germline V gene. The V end gives up 4 bases and the J end 5 bases, leaving 6 bases in the junction not matched to a gene. The full study reports these points: Low levels of normalized T-cell clonal expansion were also seen in some patients who did not respond. In the 0.1-3.0 mg/kg groups, partial responders were among the patients with the lowest normalized peripheral clonal expansion, particularly in CD8+ T cells. After ivuxolimab, CD8+ T cells had more expanded clones than CD4+ T cells on average. Clonal expansion of both CD4+ and CD8+ blood T cells was observed from baseline to week 6 at doses 0.1 to 3.0 mg/kg. The antigen specificity of the peripheral T cells that underwent clonal expansion was not determined.

Comments on this clone: The antigen it recognizes is unknown. No much larger clone exists at a distance of one base, and base qualities are not known.

Specimen: CD4+ or CD8+ T cells sorted from blood, collected in a trial of the OX40 agonist ivuxolimab. This sequence was found in an adult with an advanced solid tumor such as melanoma, head and neck, liver or kidney cancer. The V gene is TRBV16 and the J gene is TRBJ1-1, and 11 bases in between align with TRBD1. The CDR3 here reads CASSRPGQGGTEAFF. The DNA sequence is as follows: TGTGCCAGCAGCCGACCGGGACAGGGGGGTACTGAAGCTTTCTTT. Reference TRBV16 and TRBJ1-1 proteins supply the regions before and after the CDR3; the full variable domain is: GEEVAQTPKHLVRGEGQKAKLYCAPIKGHSYVFWYQQVLKNEFKFLISFQNENVFDETGMPKERFSAKCLPNSPCSLEIQATKLEDSAVYFCASSRPGQGGTEAFFGQGTRLTVV.